These 20 T cell receptor beta chains were all obtained from the same sample, sequenced in a study of T cells in localized non-small cell lung cancer (dated by TCRdb to 2020 to 2021). The library was prepared using the immunoSEQ multiplex PCR assay. As stored in TCRdb, this immuneACCESS dataset retains in-frame rearrangements with V and J assigned. A fraction of the clones does not appear; measured against another copy, unresolved V genes explain less than half of the discrepancy, and the remainder lacks a known reason. The sample data list about 82,000 clones, and around three quarters of these were observed just once. The ten biggest clones cover 15% to 20% of the sample. Sequences were derived from PBMCs, sampled before any cancer treatment. The receptors shown here come from a man between 35 and 75 years old with stage II squamous cell lung carcinoma.

DNA of the CDR3: TGTGCCAGCAGCCCGGGAGATCTCTATGGCTACACCTTC. It translates to CASSPGDLYGYTF. The chain carries TRBV28 and TRBJ1-2; the D is unclear. Trimming pared 6 bases from V and 4 bases from J, leaving 12 bases between. This CDR3 contains 13 residues. Germline CDR1 reads MDHEN; CDR2 reads SYDVKM.

The rearrangement uses TRBV19 and TRBJ1-1; the match to TRBD1 covers 7 bases. Germline V lookup: CDR1 LNHDA, CDR2 SQIVND (reference sequence). V was clipped by 8 bases and J by 4 bases; unmatched bases: 4. The CDR3 totals 12 residues. The CDR3 protein is CASYDRVTEAFF. The CDR3 bases are TGTGCCAGTTATGACAGGGTCACTGAAGCTTTCTTT.

In this sample, this clone turned up a few times. This chain connects TRBV7-2 to TRBJ2-2; no clear D. The V gene's germline CDR1 is SGHTA and CDR2 FQGNSA. This CDR3 comprises 13 residues. V was pared by 5 bases and J by 4 bases, with 8 bases between. The CDR3 coding sequence is TGTGCCAGCAGCCGAAAGGGCACCGGGGAGCTGTTTTTT. It encodes CASSRKGTGELFF.

The V and J genes are TRBV7-9 and TRBJ1-2; TRBD1 agrees at 9 bases. Germline V gene lookup returns CDR1 SEHNR and CDR2 FQNEAQ (reference sequence). Unmatched junction bases numbered 17, after V lost 5 bases and J lost 4 bases. CDR3 length equals 18 residues. The CDR3 nucleotides are TGTGCCAGCAGCAAAACCTTCCAAAACAGGGGGCGCGTCTATGGCTACACCTTC. As protein: CASSKTFQNRGRVYGYTF.

The V and J genes are TRBV11-2 and TRBJ2-7, with 7 bases matching TRBD2. Germline V gene lookup returns CDR1 SGHAT and CDR2 FQNNGV. The CDR3 length is 14 residues. Trimming took 6 bases from V and 2 from J; bases not matched to a gene: 7. In DNA form, the CDR3 reads TGTGCCAGCAGTCCGAGCGGGGCCGCCTACGAGCAGTACTTC. The encoded protein is CASSPSGAAYEQYF.

The V gene is TRBV19, the J gene TRBJ2-5; the match to TRBD2 covers 9 bases. The J segment lost 4 bases and the V segment lost 1 base, leaving 4 bases of the junction unmatched. Looked up from germline, CDR1 is LNHDA and CDR2 is SQIVND (reference sequence). The CDR3 is 15 residues long. Here the CDR3 DNA reads TGTGCCAGTAGTATAGCAGCGGGGGGCGGAGAGACCCAGTACTTC. This translates into CASSIAAGGGETQYF.

This rearrangement joins TRBV2 to TRBJ2-5; D is possibly TRBD2 (5 bases). The CDR3 sequence is 14 residues long. Germline assignment: CDR1 SNHLY and CDR2 FYNNEI. Trimming stripped 8 bases from V and 3 bases from J, with 16 bases between. This CDR3 is CASPRVEKEETQYF. As DNA, the CDR3 is TGTGCCAGCCCGAGGGTAGAGAAGGAAGAGACCCAGTACTTC. Based on the CDR3 plus reference TRBV2 and TRBJ2-5, the full variable domain is EPEVTQTPSHQVTQMGQEVILRCVPISNHLYFYWYRQILGQKVEFLVSFYNNEISEKSEIFDDQFSVERPDGSNFTLKIRSTKLEDSAMYFCASPRVEKEETQYFGPGTRLLVL.

This clone occurred a few times. The chain is built from TRBV29-1 and TRBJ2-5; possibly TRBD2 for D (6 bases). V was pared by 5 bases and J by 0 bases, with 25 bases between. The CDR3 is 18 residues long. From germline, CDR1 is SQVTM and CDR2 ANQGSEA. CDR3: CSVKWMRKRVMYQETQYF. CDR3 nucleotides: TGCAGCGTTAAGTGGATGAGGAAGCGGGTTATGTACCAAGAGACCCAGTACTTC.

This chain joins TRBV29-1 and TRBJ2-3; 7 nucleotides line up with TRBD1. This CDR3 is built from 14 residues. Germline CDR1 reads SQVTM; CDR2 reads ANQGSEA. J gave up 6 bases and V 7 bases, and 13 bases lay outside the gene matches. CDR3 in amino acids: CSADRDRTGDTQYF. CDR3 in DNA: TGCAGCGCGGACCGGGACAGAACTGGTGATACGCAGTATTTT.

The count of this clone is one. CDR3 sequence reads: CASSTDTSPSNYGYTF. For the CDR3, the DNA is TGCGCCAGCAGCACCGACACGTCCCCATCCAACTATGGCTACACCTTC. The V call is TRBV5-1, the J call TRBJ1-2, with D unclear. The CDR3 runs 16 residues. CDR1 and CDR2 from the germline V gene are SGHRS and YFSETQ. V was pared by 4 bases and J by 2 bases, with 18 bases between.

V is TRBV7-9 and J is TRBJ2-7, with D tentatively TRBD2 (6 bases). Trimming took 0 bases from V and 7 from J, leaving 19 bases between them. CDR1 and CDR2 (germline): SEHNR, FQNEAQ (reference sequence). The CDR3 runs to 16 residues. CDR3 nucleotides: TGTGCCAGCAGCTTAGCCGCAGGCAGGACTACTTTTGAGCAGTACTTC. Amino acid sequence: CASSLAAGRTTFEQYF. Supplemented by reference TRBV7-9 and TRBJ2-7, the full variable domain reads DTGVSQNPRHKITKRGQNVTFRCDPISEHNRLYWYRQTLGQGPEFLTYFQNEAQLEKSRLLSDRFSAERPKGSFSTLEIQRTEQGDSAMYLCASSLAAGRTTFEQYFGPGTRLTVT.

The chain uses TRBV6-1 and TRBJ1-1, with TRBD1 as a possible D gene (6 bases). Trimming cost V 3 bases and J 1 base, with 9 bases left between them. The CDR3 consists of 14 residues. Germline V gene sequence: CDR1 MNHNS, CDR2 SASEGT. The CDR3 DNA reads as TGTGCCAGCAGTGACGACAGGCCGAACACTGAAGCTTTCTTT. Amino acid sequence: CASSDDRPNTEAFF.

This chain connects TRBV29-1 to TRBJ2-3; 11 nucleotides agree with TRBD2. Germline CDR1 SQVTM, CDR2 ANQGSEA. CDR3 length: 16 residues. V shed 8 bases, J shed 3 bases, and the junction held 13 bases outside the gene matches. CDR3 nucleotides: TGCAGCTCCGGGGACTGGGGACTAGCGGAAACAGATACGCAGTATTTT. As protein: CSSGDWGLAETDTQYF.

V and J are TRBV29-1 and TRBJ2-3, with TRBD1 matching over 11 bases. The germline gives CDR1 SQVTM, CDR2 ANQGSEA. V lost 7 bases and J lost 4; bases outside the gene matches: 10. The CDR3 runs 15 residues. The CDR3 bases are TGCAGCGGCAAACCTGGGACAGGGGGAGCAGATACGCAGTATTTT. It specifies CSGKPGTGGADTQYF.

This clone was seen only once. V gene TRBV4-2 combines with J gene TRBJ1-1; D uncertain. The length of the CDR3 is 13 residues. Trimming removed 5 bases at V and 0 bases at J, with 7 bases between. CDR1 is LGHNA, CDR2 YNFKEQ, per germline. The chain's CDR3 is CASSSHLNTEAFF. The CDR3 DNA reads as TGTGCCAGCAGCTCTCACCTGAACACTGAAGCTTTCTTT.

This rearrangement joins TRBV5-4 to TRBJ2-1, with TRBD2 identical over 7 bases. Unmatched junction bases numbered 1, after V lost 0 bases and J lost 1 base. Per the germline V gene, CDR1 is SGHNT and CDR2 is YYREEE (reference sequence). The CDR3 sequence is 15 residues long. The CDR3 nucleotides are TGTGCCAGCAGCTTGGCGCGGGAGTCCTACAATGAGCAGTTCTTC. Amino acids: CASSLARESYNEQFF.

The chain is built from TRBV27 and TRBJ1-6; D is ambiguous. The CDR3 runs to 12 residues. V was shortened by 3 bases and J by 9 bases, with 6 bases between the two germline ends. Germline V CDR1 and CDR2: MNHEY, SMNVEV (reference sequence). Here the CDR3 reads CASSFQSSPLHF. In nucleotides, the CDR3 is TGTGCCAGCAGTTTTCAGAGTTCACCCCTCCACTTT.

This clone appeared a few times. The chain is built from TRBV27 and TRBJ1-6; possibly TRBD1 for D (6 bases). The CDR3 loop spans 14 amino acids. CDR1 MNHEY and CDR2 SMNVEV come from the germline V gene (reference sequence). V lost 7 bases, J lost 14 bases, and 21 bases lay in between. The CDR3 DNA reads as TGTGCCAGCATGCCGGGGGGCGGGATAGGCACCCTCCACTTT. It translates to CASMPGGGIGTLHF.

The V gene is TRBV4-2, the J gene TRBJ2-7; 9 bases fit TRBD2. CDR3 length: 14 amino acids. V shed 5 bases, J shed 7 bases, and the junction held 9 bases outside the gene matches. Germline CDR1 is LGHNA and CDR2 is YNFKEQ. For the CDR3, the DNA is TGTGCCAGCAGCGGAACTAGCGGGCCGCTTGAGCAGTACTTC. Amino acid sequence: CASSGTSGPLEQYF.

The chain combines TRBV2 with TRBJ1-5, with unresolved D. V dropped 8 bases and J dropped 4 bases, with 12 bases sitting between them. CDR3 length equals 13 residues. In germline, CDR1 is SNHLY, CDR2 FYNNEI. The DNA for the CDR3 is TGTGCCAGCGGCGAGGGCCTTAATCAGCCCCAGCATTTT. This encodes CASGEGLNQPQHF.